One and the same sample provided the 18 T cell receptor beta chains below, sequenced in a study of cytomegalovirus exposure and HLA in healthy donors. PCR employed 60 Vbeta and 13 Jbeta primers. Clones were sequenced by immunoSEQ multiplex PCR, and TCRdb holds only the in-frame ones, with some missing. The sample comprises some 100,000 clones, roughly 80% of which are singletons, and 2% to 3% rests with the top ten. The material sequenced was PBMCs. These receptors were collected from a female donor in good health and CMV-seronegative.

This chain's CDR3 is CASSLGQTTGEQYF. CDR3 sequence (DNA): TGTGCCAGCAGCTTAGGACAGACAACAGGAGAGCAGTACTTC. The chain links TRBV7-2 to TRBJ2-7, with D perhaps matching TRBD1 (5 bases). This CDR3 contains 14 residues. V was shortened by 1 base and J by 7 bases, with 14 bases between the two germline ends. Per the germline V gene, CDR1 is SGHTA and CDR2 is FQGNSA.

The sample holds one count of this clone. Germline and junction disagree at one end, which may indicate a read error. V gene TRBV7-7 combines with J gene TRBJ2-1; 9 positions agree with TRBD2. This CDR3 spans 19 amino acids. The germline V gene encodes CDR1 SSHAT and CDR2 FNYEAQ (reference sequence). CDR3 sequence (DNA): TGTGCTAGCAGCTTCTCCGGGACTAGCCGTTACCACTCCTACAATGAGCAGTTCTTC. Translating it yields CASSFSGTSRYHSYNEQFF.

The J gene is TRBJ1-2, the V gene TRBV7-2; TRBD1 matches 7 bases. This CDR3 is built from 17 residues. The V gene's germline CDR1 is SGHTA and CDR2 FQGNSA. With V trimmed by 6 bases and J by 5 bases, 18 bases remained unmatched. For the CDR3, the DNA is TGTGCCAGCAGACCAGGTACAGGGGCTTCCTATAGGTATGGCTACACCTTC. Translation: CASRPGTGASYRYGYTF.

The rearrangement uses TRBV7-3 and TRBJ1-2; 7 bases fit TRBD1. V lost 1 base to trimming and J lost 8 bases; unmatched junction nucleotides: 4. Germline CDR1 SGHTA, CDR2 FQGTGA. CDR3 length: 13 amino acids. The CDR3 region has the DNA TGTGCCAGCAGCTTAAGTCCAGGGGGGGGCTACACCTTC. It specifies CASSLSPGGGYTF. Based on the CDR3 plus reference TRBV7-3 and TRBJ1-2, the full variable domain is GAGVSQTPSNKVTEKGKYVELRCDPISGHTALYWYRQSLGQGPEFLIYFQGTGAADDSGLPNDRFFAVRPEGSVSTLKIQRTERGDSAVYLCASSLSPGGGYTFGSGTRLTVV.

V and J are TRBV9 and TRBJ1-1, with 9 nucleotides matching TRBD1. Germline V gene sequence: CDR1 SGDLS, CDR2 YYNGEE. The CDR3 length is 16 residues. Trimming at V came to 3 bases and at J to 11 bases, leaving 17 bases not matched to a gene. This CDR3 reads CASSARPTGGYSGAFF. Written as DNA, the CDR3 is TGTGCCAGCAGCGCGAGACCCACAGGGGGCTATAGTGGGGCTTTCTTT. Full variable domain (outside the CDR3, taken from reference TRBV9 and TRBJ1-1): DSGVTQTPKHLITATGQRVTLRCSPRSGDLSVYWYQQSLDQGLQFLIQYYNGEERAKGNILERFSAQQFPDLHSELNLSSLELGDSALYFCASSARPTGGYSGAFFGQGTRLTVV.

Points on this clone: The junction departs from the called germline gene at one end, perhaps through a read error. The chain carries TRBV7-9 and TRBJ2-1; 9 nucleotides align to TRBD2. Per the germline V gene, CDR1 is SEHNR and CDR2 is FQNEAQ (reference sequence). This CDR3 has 16 amino acids. CDR3 in DNA: TGTTCCAGCAGCTCCCCCTTGCGGGGGGGCTACAATGAGCAGTTCTTC. It yields the protein CSSSSPLRGGYNEQFF.

The chain links TRBV29-1 to TRBJ1-1, with D possibly TRBD1 on 5 matching bases. CDR3 length: 11 residues. Germline loops: CDR1 SQVTM, CDR2 ANQGSEA. V lost 7 bases to trimming and J lost 5 bases, with 11 bases between them. The CDR3 sequence is CSATGGTEAFF. For the CDR3, the DNA is TGCAGCGCCACGGGGGGGACTGAAGCTTTCTTT. Filled out from reference TRBV29-1 and TRBJ1-1, the complete variable domain reads SAVISQKPSRDICQRGTSLTIQCQVDSQVTMMFWYRQQPGQSLTLIATANQGSEATYESGFVIDKFPISRPNLTFSTLTVSNMSPEDSSIYLCSATGGTEAFFGQGTRLTVV.

This chain joins TRBV6-6 and TRBJ2-1; 9 bases are shared with TRBD2. The CDR3 length is 16 residues. In germline, CDR1 is MNHNY, CDR2 SVGAGI (reference sequence). V was clipped by 5 bases and J by 9 bases; unmatched bases: 14. The chain's CDR3 is CASSLLSGGPWGEQFF. CDR3 coding DNA: TGTGCCAGCAGTCTACTCAGCGGGGGGCCTTGGGGTGAGCAGTTCTTC.

The CDR3 region has the DNA TGTGCCAGCAGGCGTGGAGAGGGAATCCAGTACTTC. Protein: CASRRGEGIQYF. The V gene is TRBV11-3, the J gene TRBJ2-7; TRBD2 is a possible D gene (5 bases). The V end lost 6 bases, the J end lost 10 bases, and 16 bases lay between the germline ends. The CDR3 spans 12 residues. CDR1 is SGHNT and CDR2 is YENEEA in the germline V gene.

This chain links TRBV4-2 with TRBJ2-2, with 9 bases that match TRBD1. This CDR3 spans 17 amino acids. The germline V gene encodes CDR1 LGHNA and CDR2 YNFKEQ. Trimming at V came to 4 bases and at J to 6 bases, leaving 12 bases not matched to a gene. In DNA form, the CDR3 reads TGTGCCAGCAGCCTGTTACCTGGGACAGGGTCGCCCGGGGAGCTGTTTTTT. Translation gives CASSLLPGTGSPGELFF.

CDR3 bases: TGTGCCAGCACTAGCGGGGGTGAGACCCAGTACTTC. Amino acid sequence: CASTSGGETQYF. This rearrangement joins TRBV2 to TRBJ2-5; 10 nucleotides align to TRBD2. Germline V gene data show CDR1 as SNHLY and CDR2 as FYNNEI. The CDR3 covers 12 residues. J gave up 5 bases and V 7 bases, and 1 base lay outside the gene matches. Looking up the rest from reference TRBV2 and TRBJ2-5 gives the full variable domain: EPEVTQTPSHQVTQMGQEVILRCVPISNHLYFYWYRQILGQKVEFLVSFYNNEISEKSEIFDDQFSVERPDGSNFTLKIRSTKLEDSAMYFCASTSGGETQYFGPGTRLLVL.

The chain employs TRBV27 and TRBJ1-2; D gene unclear. CDR1 and CDR2 from the germline V gene are MNHEY and SMNVEV (reference sequence). This CDR3 contains 13 residues. Trimming cost V 3 bases and J 4 bases, with 9 bases left between them. DNA for the CDR3: TGTGCCAGCAGTTTTCGGGGTGGCTATGGCTACACCTTC. Translation gives CASSFRGGYGYTF.

The CDR3 loop is CAWSVSPTRRGNTIYF. CDR3 coding DNA: TGTGCCTGGAGTGTTTCCCCGACTAGAAGGGGAAACACCATATATTTT. This sequence joins TRBV30 and TRBJ1-3; no reliable D call. V was shortened by 0 bases and J by 4 bases, with 16 bases between the two germline ends. Germline V gene lookup returns CDR1 GTSNPN and CDR2 SVGIG (reference sequence). This CDR3 comprises 16 residues.

The chain is built from TRBV6-1 and TRBJ2-3; D is ambiguous. Deletions cut 7 bases from V and 2 bases from J, with 16 bases between. This CDR3 has 15 residues. Germline-derived CDR1 and CDR2 are MNHNS and SASEGT. The CDR3 nucleotides read TGTGCCAGCACCGCCGGTCCCCCCGACACAGATACGCAGTATTTT. Translated: CASTAGPPDTDTQYF.

This clone was found a few times. The V gene is TRBV5-1, the J gene TRBJ1-1, with 11 bases that match TRBD1. V trimming: 1 base; J trimming: 5 bases; junction bases outside the gene matches: 10. CDR1 and CDR2 from the germline V gene are SGHRS and YFSETQ. The CDR3 length is 17 residues. The CDR3 region is CASSLTTTGQGGTEAFF. CDR3 DNA: TGCGCCAGCAGCTTGACCACAACGGGACAGGGGGGAACTGAAGCTTTCTTT. The full variable domain, rest sourced from reference TRBV5-1 and TRBJ1-1, is KAGVTQTPRYLIKTRGQQVTLSCSPISGHRSVSWYQQTPGQGLQFLFEYFSETQRNKGNFPGRFSGRQFSNSRSEMNVSTLELGDSALYLCASSLTTTGQGGTEAFFGQGTRLTVV.

CDR3 DNA sequence: TGTGCCAGCACCCGGGAACAGCTCAACACCGGGGAGCTGTTTTTT. It specifies CASTREQLNTGELFF. The gene calls are TRBV5-8 and TRBJ2-2; TRBD2 is a possible D gene (5 bases). CDR3 length equals 15 residues. The germline CDR1 and CDR2 sequences are SGHTS and YDEGEE. V was clipped by 6 bases and J by 2 bases, with 14 bases between them. Full variable domain (remainder filled in from reference TRBV5-8 and TRBJ2-2): EAGVTQSPTHLIKTRGQQATLRCSPISGHTSVYWYQQALGLGLQFLLWYDEGEERNRGNFPPRFSGRQFPNYSSELNVNALELEDSALYLCASTREQLNTGELFFGEGSRLTVL.

The chain employs TRBV19 and TRBJ1-1; the D is unclear. Deletions cut 5 bases from V and 5 bases from J, with 12 bases between. Germline-derived CDR1 and CDR2 are LNHDA and SQIVND (reference sequence). This CDR3 contains 13 residues. The DNA of the CDR3 is TGTGCCAGTAGTTACGGGGAGGGTACTGAAGCTTTCTTT. It is translated as CASSYGEGTEAFF.

This sequence joins TRBV7-2 and TRBJ1-6; no definite D call. Germline values: CDR1 SGHTA, CDR2 FQGNSA. This CDR3 is built from 13 residues. V dropped 3 bases and J dropped 7 bases, with 7 bases sitting between them. The CDR3 bases are TGTGCCAGCAGCTTCAAGAGCAATTCACCCCTCCACTTT. Amino acid sequence: CASSFKSNSPLHF. The complete variable domain, with remaining parts taken from reference TRBV7-2 and TRBJ1-6, reads GAGVSQSPSNKVTEKGKDVELRCDPISGHTALYWYRQSLGQGLEFLIYFQGNSAPDKSGLPSDRFSAERTGGSVSTLTIQRTQQEDSAVYLCASSFKSNSPLHFGNGTRLTVT.